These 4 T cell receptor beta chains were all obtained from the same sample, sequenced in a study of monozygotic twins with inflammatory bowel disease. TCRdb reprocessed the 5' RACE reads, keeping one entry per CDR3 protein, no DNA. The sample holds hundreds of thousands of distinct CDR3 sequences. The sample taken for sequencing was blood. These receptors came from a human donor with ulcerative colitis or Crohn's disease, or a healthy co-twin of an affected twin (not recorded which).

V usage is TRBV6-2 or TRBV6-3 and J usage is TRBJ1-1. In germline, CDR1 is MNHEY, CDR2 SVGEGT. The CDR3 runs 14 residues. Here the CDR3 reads CASNQQNGNTEAFF.

The CDR3 here is CASSLGAGTSYEQYF. This rearrangement joins TRBV5-1 to TRBJ2-7; no DNA is available, so the TRBD2 call from TCRdb remains unchecked. Germline CDR1 and CDR2: SGHRS and YFSETQ. CDR3 length: 15 amino acids.

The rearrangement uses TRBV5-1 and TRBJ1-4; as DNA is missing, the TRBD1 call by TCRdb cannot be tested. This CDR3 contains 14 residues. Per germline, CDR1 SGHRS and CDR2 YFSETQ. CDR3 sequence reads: CASSLEQGGEKLFF.

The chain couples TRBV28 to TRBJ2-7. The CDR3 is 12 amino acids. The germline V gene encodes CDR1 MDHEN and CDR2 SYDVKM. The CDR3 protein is CASSWTFAEQYF.